One sample yielded the 9 T cell receptor beta chains listed below, sequenced in a study of blood T cell repertoires in COVID-19. Some clones are missing from TCRdb's copy, which holds only in-frame ones; the method was immunoSEQ multiplex PCR. The table shows 200,000 to 300,000 clones, with about 87% occurring only once. Specimen: PBMCs or T cells enriched from blood (not recorded which). All receptors come from a woman aged 40 to 50 with acute COVID-19.

The chain is built from TRBV30 and TRBJ1-2, with D possibly being TRBD1 (6 bases). CDR1 is GTSNPN, CDR2 SVGIG, per germline (reference sequence). The CDR3 sequence is 14 residues long. The V end was cut by 0 bases, the J end by 4 bases, with 12 bases between. CDR3 coding DNA: TGTGCCTGGAGTGTTAGGCAGGGGTTCTATGGCTACACCTTC. Its translation: CAWSVRQGFYGYTF.

V gene TRBV5-1 combines with J gene TRBJ1-2; the D gene is possibly TRBD1 (5 bases). Trimming pared 0 bases from V and 8 bases from J, leaving 11 bases between. Germline V gene sequence: CDR1 SGHRS, CDR2 YFSETQ. The CDR3 length is 13 residues. CDR3 in amino acids: CASSLVGARGYTF. The CDR3 DNA follows: TGCGCCAGCAGCTTGGTAGGGGCGAGAGGCTACACCTTC.

This chain connects TRBV7-8 to TRBJ1-6, with a possible D match to TRBD1 (5 bases). The CDR3 runs to 15 residues. The V gene lost 2 bases and the J gene lost 7 bases, with 12 bases spanning the gap. Germline V gene lookup returns CDR1 SGHVS and CDR2 FQNEAQ. The CDR3 sequence is CASSLRARGNSPLHF. The CDR3 coding sequence is TGTGCCAGCAGCTTACGGGCCCGGGGGAATTCACCCCTCCACTTT.

The rearrangement links TRBV9 to TRBJ2-7; possible D gene TRBD1, 6 bases. From germline, CDR1 is SGDLS and CDR2 YYNGEE. The CDR3 is made up of 15 amino acids. Between the trimmed V and J ends, which lost 1 base and 5 bases, there was a span of 16 bases. Here the CDR3 reads CASSVFQGPRDEQYF. DNA of the CDR3: TGTGCCAGCAGCGTATTCCAGGGGCCGCGGGACGAGCAGTACTTC.

The V call is TRBV20-1, the J call TRBJ1-2; 7 nucleotides line up with TRBD1. Per germline, CDR1 DFQATT and CDR2 SNEGSKA (reference sequence). Trimming took 3 bases from V and 4 from J; bases not matched to a gene: 8. This CDR3 has 14 residues. CDR3 in amino acids: CSASSQGGAYGYTF. Here the CDR3 DNA reads TGCAGTGCTAGTAGCCAGGGGGGCGCCTATGGCTACACCTTC.

This clone was observed a single time. The chain couples TRBV4-3 to TRBJ2-7; D is unclear. Trimming took 0 bases from V and 6 from J, leaving 12 bases between them. Germline assignment: CDR1 LGHNA and CDR2 YSLEER. The CDR3 loop spans 14 amino acids. In DNA, the CDR3 is TGCGCCAGCAGCCAAGAGTGGTTTAGCTCCGAGCAGTACTTC. The encoded protein is CASSQEWFSSEQYF.

This clone was counted a single time. The chain couples TRBV6-5 to TRBJ1-3, with D unresolved. From germline, CDR1 is MNHEY and CDR2 SVGAGI. The V gene lost 0 bases and the J gene lost 2 bases, with 11 bases spanning the gap. CDR3 length: 16 residues. For the CDR3, the DNA is TGTGCCAGCAGTTACTCTGGGCAACTCGCTGGAAACACCATATATTTT. This gives the protein CASSYSGQLAGNTIYF.

The chain uses TRBV30 and TRBJ1-2; perhaps TRBD1 as D (5 bases). The germline V gene encodes CDR1 GTSNPN and CDR2 SVGIG (reference sequence). V shed 4 bases and J shed 2 bases, with 17 bases lying between them. The CDR3 contains 15 residues. CDR3: CAWTQLGGGNYGYTF. The CDR3 DNA reads TGTGCCTGGACCCAACTCGGGGGGGGGAACTATGGCTACACCTTC.

The chain links TRBV6-5 to TRBJ1-3, with D possibly being TRBD1 (6 bases). Germline CDR1 is MNHEY and CDR2 is SVGAGI. V gave up 6 bases and J gave up 4 bases, with 16 bases separating them. This CDR3 comprises 15 residues. For the CDR3, the DNA is TGTGCCAGCAGCCAGGTGGGGGCCGGGGGAAACACCATATATTTT. Encoded protein: CASSQVGAGGNTIYF.